This T cell receptor (beta chain) originates from a study of blood T cell repertoires in COVID-19. The wider study: Italy, Spain and the United States were the sources of the convalescent and acute COVID-19 samples.

Data came from immunoSEQ multiplex PCR; TCRdb stores just in-frame clones and leaves some out. This sample has 45,000 to 65,000 clones; 85% to 95% occur once, and the top ten carry about 10%. V dropped 0 bases and J dropped 2 bases, with 12 bases sitting between them. The germline CDR1 and CDR2 sequences are SGHNT and YYREEE (reference sequence). This CDR3 is built from 15 residues. The clonotype comes from an elderly woman with acute or convalescent COVID-19. The sample consisted of peripheral blood. This rearrangement joins TRBV5-4 to TRBJ2-7; TRBD1 might be the D (6 bases). The CDR3 DNA follows: TGTGCCAGCAGCTTGGGAGACAGGCGGCCCTACGAGCAGTACTTC. It specifies CASSLGDRRPYEQYF.